What follows are 14 T cell receptor beta chains derived from one specimen sequenced in a study of CD8 T cells in ankylosing spondylitis. Whole-study findings and limits: There was a TCR beta motif, made of eight highly homologous variants, that appeared characteristic of ankylosing spondylitis blood.

What these receptors recognize is not known. TCRdb fed the 5' RACE reads into MiXCR, producing one record per CDR3 protein. The profile shows 700,000 to 1,000,000 distinct CDR3 sequences, roughly 12% of them singletons. The sample taken for sequencing was blood, either unsorted or a sorted T cell fraction (not recorded which). The receptors stem from a male donor with ankylosing spondylitis.

The chain couples TRBV4-2 to TRBJ2-3; D might be TRBD2 (5 bases). Between the trimmed V and J ends, which lost 0 bases and 3 bases, there was a span of 7 bases. CDR3 size: 14 residues. CDR1 LGHNA and CDR2 YNFKEQ come from the germline V gene. The chain's CDR3 is CASSQDRTTDTQYF. CDR3 nucleotide sequence: TGTGCCAGCAGCCAAGATCGGACTACAGATACGCAGTATTTT.

Many counts were recorded for this clonotype. The chain carries TRBV29-1 and TRBJ2-5, with 8 bases matching TRBD2. The CDR3 sequence is 17 residues long. Germline lookup yields CDR1 SQVTM and CDR2 ANQGSEA. The V gene end was trimmed by 4 bases and the J gene end by 1 base; junction bases not matched to a gene: 14. Here the CDR3 DNA reads TGCAGCGTTGGGCTTGGGGCGGGAGGTCGCATCCAAGAGACCCAGTACTTC. Its protein product is CSVGLGAGGRIQETQYF.

CDR3 nucleotide sequence: TGTGCCAGCAGCTACACAGGGGAGGTCAGAAATGAGCAGTTCTTC. It specifies CASSYTGEVRNEQFF. The chain carries TRBV13 and TRBJ2-1, with D tentatively TRBD1 (7 bases). The CDR3 contains 15 residues. Per the germline V gene, CDR1 is PRHDT and CDR2 is FYEKMQ (reference sequence). V was clipped by 4 bases and J by 7 bases, with 17 bases between them.

This chain uses TRBV10-3 with TRBJ2-7, with 9 bases lining up with TRBD1. Germline assignment: CDR1 ENHRY and CDR2 SYGVKD. V lost 5 bases and J lost 0; bases outside the gene matches: 5. The CDR3 loop spans 15 amino acids. The CDR3 nucleotides read TGTGCCATCAGTAACCGGGACAGGGCCTCCTACGAGCAGTACTTC. Translation gives CAISNRDRASYEQYF.

There are a few counts of this clonotype. The CDR3 bases are TGCAGTGCTAGGCCAGCGGGAGACAAAAACATTCAGTACTTC. It translates to CSARPAGDKNIQYF. The chain has TRBV20-1 and TRBJ2-4, with 8 nucleotides matching TRBD2. Germline loops: CDR1 DFQATT, CDR2 SNEGSKA (reference sequence). The CDR3 is 14 amino acids. V lost 3 bases, J lost 3 bases, and 4 bases stayed unmatched.

The CDR3 protein is CASSLASRGTSFF. The CDR3 DNA follows: TGCGCCAGCAGCTTGGCCAGCCGGGGAACGTCGTTCTTC. The chain recombines TRBV5-1 with TRBJ2-1; a weak D match, TRBD2 (5 bases). Germline CDR1 SGHRS, CDR2 YFSETQ. V gave up 0 bases and J gave up 15 bases, with 16 bases separating them. This CDR3 region has 13 residues.

V and J are TRBV4-3 and TRBJ2-7; D gene ambiguous. V shed 4 bases and J shed 0 bases, with 13 bases lying between them. The CDR3 runs 15 residues. From germline, CDR1 is LGHNA and CDR2 YSLEER. The CDR3 loop reads CASSPFLLSSYEQYF. DNA for the CDR3: TGCGCCAGCAGCCCCTTCCTCTTGAGCTCCTACGAGCAGTACTTC.

A few counts support this clonotype. The chain recombines TRBV4-3 with TRBJ2-1; D remains unclear. The CDR3 is 14 residues long. V dropped 5 bases and J dropped 5 bases, with 13 bases sitting between them. Per germline, CDR1 LGHNA and CDR2 YSLEER. As DNA, the CDR3 is TGCGCCAGCAGCAACCGAAACCGGGACAATGAGCAGTTCTTC. Translated: CASSNRNRDNEQFF.

This clonotype showed up just a few times. The rearrangement joins TRBV29-1 to TRBJ2-5, with 7 bases aligning to TRBD1. The V and J ends lost 5 bases and 3 bases, in that order; junction bases with no gene match: 3. Germline CDR1 SQVTM, CDR2 ANQGSEA. The CDR3 sequence is 12 residues long. The CDR3 loop is CSVSGGEETQYF. The CDR3 region has the DNA TGCAGCGTTTCAGGGGGAGAAGAGACCCAGTACTTC. The full variable domain, its missing parts supplied by reference TRBV29-1 and TRBJ2-5, is SAVISQKPSRDICQRGTSLTIQCQVDSQVTMMFWYRQQPGQSLTLIATANQGSEATYESGFVIDKFPISRPNLTFSTLTVSNMSPEDSSIYLCSVSGGEETQYFGPGTRLLVL.

The chain combines TRBV29-1 with TRBJ2-7; a possible D gene is TRBD2 (5 bases). This CDR3 spans 14 amino acids. V dropped 5 bases and J dropped 1 base, with 15 bases sitting between them. Germline V lookup: CDR1 SQVTM, CDR2 ANQGSEA. CDR3 nucleotide sequence: TGCAGCGTTCGCGGGTCAGAAACATCCTACGAGCAGTACTTC. This codes for CSVRGSETSYEQYF.

V gene TRBV7-3 combines with J gene TRBJ2-7; a possible D gene is TRBD1 (5 bases). The V gene's germline CDR1 is SGHTA and CDR2 FQGTGA. The CDR3 runs to 17 residues. V lost 2 bases to trimming and J lost 3 bases, with 20 bases between them. The CDR3 DNA is TGTGCCAGCAGCTTACCCCAACAGGCCCTAGGCCTCTACGAGCAGTACTTC. Protein sequence: CASSLPQQALGLYEQYF.

A few counts support this clonotype. This rearrangement joins TRBV10-3 to TRBJ1-6, with D perhaps TRBD1 (6 bases). Germline-derived CDR1 and CDR2 are ENHRY and SYGVKD. The V and J ends lost 2 bases and 8 bases respectively, with 10 bases between them. The CDR3 has 14 residues. The CDR3: CAISETGKDSPLHF. CDR3 bases: TGTGCCATCAGTGAGACAGGGAAGGATTCACCCCTCCACTTT.

The chain uses TRBV5-1 and TRBJ2-7; TRBD2 might be the D (5 bases). The CDR3 runs 15 residues. The ends were cut back, 0 bases at V and 3 bases at J, with 13 bases in the middle. The V gene's germline CDR1 is SGHRS and CDR2 YFSETQ. This CDR3 reads CASSLDGRAGYEQYF. CDR3 sequence (DNA): TGCGCCAGCAGCTTGGACGGAAGGGCGGGCTACGAGCAGTACTTC.

This clonotype appeared many times. This rearrangement joins TRBV7-9 to TRBJ1-2; a possible D gene is TRBD1 (5 bases). CDR3 size: 13 residues. Germline V gives CDR1 SEHNR, CDR2 FQNEAQ (reference sequence). Trimming stripped 6 bases from V and 0 bases from J, with 8 bases between. The CDR3 DNA follows: TGTGCCAGCAGTGACAGCACTAACTATGGCTACACCTTC. Its protein product is CASSDSTNYGYTF. The full variable domain, rest sourced from reference TRBV7-9 and TRBJ1-2, is DTGVSQNPRHKITKRGQNVTFRCDPISEHNRLYWYRQTLGQGPEFLTYFQNEAQLEKSRLLSDRFSAERPKGSFSTLEIQRTEQGDSAMYLCASSDSTNYGYTFGSGTRLTVV.